This T cell receptor (beta chain) appears in the sequencing data of a study of regulatory T cells in long-lasting Graves disease. Whole-study results and caveats: Patients whose Graves' disease persisted exhibited lower TCR diversity than those newly diagnosed. TRBV28, TRBJ1-2 and TRBJ2-5 were segments that persistent disease favored.

Per germline, CDR1 MDHEN and CDR2 SYDVKM. Germline trimming cut 8 bases from V and 3 bases from J; bases unmatched to any gene: 11. This CDR3 spans 17 amino acids. At least ten counts were recorded for this clonotype. The target antigen is unknown. CDR3 regions were amplified by Arm-PCR using iRepertoire HTBI primers to build TCR beta libraries. In the original workflow: The study identified more than 50 TRBV and about 13 TRBJ segments across samples. TCRdb analysed the multiplex PCR reads with MiXCR anew, one entry per CDR3 protein. V and J calls and clone size were set by TCRdb, not the authors. The repertoire holds about 620,000 distinct CDR3 sequences, with under 20% as singletons. Stated time point: newly diagnosed GD, antithyroid drugs for less than 3 months. PBMC RNA served as the TCR library source. The sample was also linked to a second study, of T cells in Graves' hyperthyroidism and ophthalmopathy. That source notes: The model identified upcoming ophthalmopathy a median 6.5 months ahead of onset.

The V and J genes are TRBV28 and TRBJ2-5, with TRBD2 matching over 14 bases. The input for sequencing was peripheral blood mononuclear cells (PBMCs), taken at new diagnosis, from a patient treated with antithyroid drugs. The sequence came from a woman in her twenties or thirties with Graves disease. CDR3 sequence (DNA): TGTGCCAGCGTATCCCCGGGACTAGCGGGAGTAGAAGAGACCCAGTACTTC. Translation gives CASVSPGLAGVEETQYF.